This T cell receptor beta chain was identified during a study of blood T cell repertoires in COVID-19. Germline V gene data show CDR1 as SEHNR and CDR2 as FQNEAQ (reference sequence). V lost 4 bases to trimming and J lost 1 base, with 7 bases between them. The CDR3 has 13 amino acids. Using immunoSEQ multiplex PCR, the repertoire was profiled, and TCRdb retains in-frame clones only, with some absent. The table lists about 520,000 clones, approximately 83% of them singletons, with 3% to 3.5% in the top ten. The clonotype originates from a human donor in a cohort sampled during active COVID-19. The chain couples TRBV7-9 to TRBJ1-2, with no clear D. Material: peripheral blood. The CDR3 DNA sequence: TGTGCCAGCAGCTCGGTACGTAACTATGGCTACACCTTC. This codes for CASSSVRNYGYTF. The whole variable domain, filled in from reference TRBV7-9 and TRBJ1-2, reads DTGVSQNPRHKITKRGQNVTFRCDPISEHNRLYWYRQTLGQGPEFLTYFQNEAQLEKSRLLSDRFSAERPKGSFSTLEIQRTEQGDSAMYLCASSSVRNYGYTFGSGTRLTVV.